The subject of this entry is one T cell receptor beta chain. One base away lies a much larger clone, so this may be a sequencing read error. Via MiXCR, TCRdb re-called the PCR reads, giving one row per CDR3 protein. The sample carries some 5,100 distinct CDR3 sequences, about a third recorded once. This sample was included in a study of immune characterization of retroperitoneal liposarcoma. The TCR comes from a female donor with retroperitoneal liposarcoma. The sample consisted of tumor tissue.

The CDR3: CASSRSYQETQFF. In DNA, the CDR3 is TGTGCCAGCAGCCGCTCTTACCAAGAGACCCAGTTCTTC. V gene TRBV6-6 combines with J gene TRBJ2-1; D remains ambiguous. The V and J ends lost 6 bases and 13 bases respectively, with 19 bases between them. The CDR3 contains 13 residues. Germline V CDR1 and CDR2: MNHNY, SVGAGI (reference sequence).